This T cell receptor (beta chain) was documented in a study of blood T cell repertoires in COVID-19. Study-wide context: The samples span acute and convalescent COVID-19 from the United States, Italy and Spain. The cDNA or gDNA used as material had been derived from T cells, B-cell-depleted T cells, or PBMCs.

This CDR3 has 14 amino acids. The V gene end was trimmed by 4 bases and the J gene end by 10 bases; junction bases not matched to a gene: 9. Per the germline V gene, CDR1 is LNHDA and CDR2 is SQIVND (reference sequence). In the authors' methods: Nucleated cell counts were estimated from reference gene primer amplification. Repertoires were generated with immunoSEQ multiplex PCR, while TCRdb's copy carries only in-frame clones and drops some. V, J and clone size are taken as reported in that table, and D and trimming were inferred from the DNA itself. The sample shows about 150,000 clones, under 90% of them seen only once.

This TCR was sampled from a human donor in a cohort sampled during active COVID-19. Sequenced input: peripheral blood. The chain is built from TRBV19 and TRBJ1-4; 7 bases are a match to TRBD1. The CDR3 nucleotides are TGTGCCAGTAGTAGTAGTCAGGGGGTCGGAAAACTGTTTTTT. Its translation: CASSSSQGVGKLFF.